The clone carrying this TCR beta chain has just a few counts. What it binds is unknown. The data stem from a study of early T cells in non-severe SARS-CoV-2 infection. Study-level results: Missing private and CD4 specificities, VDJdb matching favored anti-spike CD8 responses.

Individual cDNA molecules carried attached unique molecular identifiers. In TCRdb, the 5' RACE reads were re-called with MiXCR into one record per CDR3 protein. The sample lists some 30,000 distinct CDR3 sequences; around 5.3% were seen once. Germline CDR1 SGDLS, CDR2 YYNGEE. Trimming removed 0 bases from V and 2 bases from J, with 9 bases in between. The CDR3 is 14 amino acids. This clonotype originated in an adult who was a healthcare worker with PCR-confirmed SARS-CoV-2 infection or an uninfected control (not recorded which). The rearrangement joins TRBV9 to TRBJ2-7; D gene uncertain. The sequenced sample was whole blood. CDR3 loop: CASSVELTAYEQYF. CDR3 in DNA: TGTGCCAGCAGCGTAGAACTAACTGCCTACGAGCAGTACTTC.